Sequencing of this TCR beta chain was carried out in a study of T cell responses to AZD1222 COVID-19 vaccine. As for the study in general: Second-dose timings of about 4 or about 12 weeks were pooled. Findings of the study overall: No repertoire was sampled before or during the peak T cell response, only after it. A rise in Spike-specific TCR breadth and depth followed two AZD1222 doses. Seropositive AZD1222 recipients at baseline numbered only five or six.

CDR3 size: 15 residues. The J segment lost 1 base and the V segment lost 0 bases, leaving 0 bases of the junction unmatched. CDR1 and CDR2 from the germline V gene are LNHNV and YYDKDF (reference sequence). TCRdb's copy holds only in-frame clones and misses some; the assay was immunoSEQ multiplex PCR. The top ten hold roughly 0.9% of the sample, which has approximately 120,000 clones, 93% seen once. About this clone itself: The target antigen is unknown.

V gene TRBV15 combines with J gene TRBJ2-3; 8 positions agree with TRBD2. This specimen consisted of peripheral blood, obtained on day 0 of AZD1222 vaccination. This TCR came from an adult in good health. The CDR3 coding sequence is TGTGCCACCAGCAGAGAGCGGGGGGGCACAGATACGCAGTATTTT. Protein product: CATSRERGGTDTQYF. Variable domain in full (rest from reference TRBV15 and TRBJ2-3): DAMVIQNPRYQVTQFGKPVTLSCSQTLNHNVMYWYQQKSSQAPKLLFHYYDKDFNNEADTPDNFQSRRPNTSFCFLDIRSPGLGDTAMYLCATSRERGGTDTQYFGPGTRLTVL.